The 26 T cell receptor beta chains in this list originate from one sample, sequenced in a study of metastatic and nonmetastatic thyroid tumors. No treatment had been given to any patient before thyroid surgery. TCRdb re-analyzed the PCR reads through MiXCR. Seen here are 25,000 to 35,000 clones, about 16% observed once, and the top ten hold approximately 4.5%. Input material: blood. The receptors originated from a female donor with papillary thyroid cancer or a benign thyroid nodule (not recorded which). Some clones in this sample may be carry-over from other donors' samples.

There are many counts of this clone. This chain uses TRBV4-2 with TRBJ2-1; no clear D gene. The germline gives CDR1 LGHNA, CDR2 YNFKEQ. V lost 7 bases to trimming and J lost 4 bases, with 5 bases between them. The CDR3 runs to 11 residues. For the CDR3, the DNA is TGTGCCAGCAAAGGGTACAATGAGCAGTTCTTC. It codes for CASKGYNEQFF.

On this clone itself: The junction and the germline gene differ at one end; a read error may be behind it. The rearrangement links TRBV4-2 to TRBJ1-5; maybe TRBD1 (6 bases). The CDR3 spans 17 residues. Germline V gene sequence: CDR1 LGHNA, CDR2 YNFKEQ. The CDR3 DNA follows: TGTACCAGCAGCGCCGGAGGTGGGCAGGGACAAAATCAGCCCCAGCATTTT. The encoded protein is CTSSAGGGQGQNQPQHF.

The rearrangement uses TRBV15 and TRBJ2-5, with D possibly TRBD2 on 5 matching bases. CDR1 is LNHNV, CDR2 YYDKDF, per germline (reference sequence). The V gene lost 0 bases and the J gene lost 4 bases, with 6 bases spanning the gap. The CDR3 runs 13 residues. CDR3 sequence: CATSRDEGETQYF. CDR3 DNA: TGTGCCACCAGCAGAGATGAGGGAGAGACCCAGTACTTC.

This clone is medium-sized (0.01 to 0.1%) in the sample. The CDR3 bases are TGTGCCAGCAGTCTCGACAGGGACCACTACAATGAGCAGTTCTTC. Protein sequence: CASSLDRDHYNEQFF. This chain links TRBV6-1 with TRBJ2-1; TRBD1 matches at 7 bases. CDR3 size: 15 residues. With 5 bases clipped from V and 3 bases from J, the junction kept 7 bases outside the gene matches. Germline CDR1 is MNHNS and CDR2 is SASEGT.

This clone showed up just once. V gene TRBV9 combines with J gene TRBJ2-1; 8 nucleotides line up with TRBD1. Germline values: CDR1 SGDLS, CDR2 YYNGEE. Trimming at V came to 0 bases and at J to 5 bases, leaving 1 base not matched to a gene. This CDR3 has 14 residues. The CDR3 loop is CASSVEGQDNEQFF. CDR3 DNA: TGTGCCAGCAGCGTAGAGGGACAGGACAATGAGCAGTTCTTC. Combining the CDR3 with reference TRBV9 and TRBJ2-1 gives the whole variable domain DSGVTQTPKHLITATGQRVTLRCSPRSGDLSVYWYQQSLDQGLQFLIQYYNGEERAKGNILERFSAQQFPDLHSELNLSSLELGDSALYFCASSVEGQDNEQFFGPGTRLTVL.

A note on this clone: This may stem from a read error, because a much larger clone lies one nucleotide away. DNA for the CDR3: TGTGCCAGCAGCTTAGTCGTAATGAGCTCCTACAATGAGCAGTTCTTC. Protein sequence: CASSLVVMSSYNEQFF. This chain connects TRBV11-1 to TRBJ2-1; no firm D call. With 1 base removed from V and 0 bases from J, the gap between germline ends came to 10 bases. This CDR3 comprises 16 residues. The germline V gene has CDR1 SGHAT and CDR2 FQDESV (reference sequence).

Turning to this clone: A read error is possible here, since a much larger clone lies one base away. The chain has TRBV20-1 and TRBJ1-6, with D maybe TRBD1 (5 bases). V was cut by 1 base and J by 5 bases, with 9 bases left in between. The CDR3 covers 14 residues. CDR1 is DFQATT, CDR2 SNEGSKA, per germline (reference sequence). The CDR3 protein is CSARAGQDNSPLHF. The CDR3 DNA follows: TGCAGTGCTAGAGCGGGGCAGGATAATTCACCCCTCCACTTT.

This clone was observed a handful of times. The rearrangement links TRBV6-2 or TRBV6-3 to TRBJ2-1; possible D gene TRBD2, 6 bases. V was clipped by 2 bases and J by 9 bases, with 20 bases between them. The CDR3 is 16 amino acids. Germline V lookup: CDR1 MNHEY, CDR2 SVGEGT. CDR3 sequence reads: CASSYLKRVGLGEQFF. Here the CDR3 DNA reads TGTGCCAGCAGTTACCTAAAGCGGGTGGGCCTCGGTGAGCAGTTCTTC.

The chain couples TRBV7-2 to TRBJ2-7; possibly TRBD2 for D (5 bases). This CDR3 region has 15 residues. V was pared by 0 bases and J by 3 bases, with 12 bases between. Looked up from germline, CDR1 is SGHTA and CDR2 is FQGNSA. CDR3 loop: CASSLAWGEGYEQYF. The CDR3 DNA sequence: TGTGCCAGCAGCTTAGCGTGGGGAGAAGGCTACGAGCAGTACTTC.

This clone turned up a few times. An end of the junction differs from the germline gene, which may be a read error. The rearrangement uses TRBV18 and TRBJ1-3, with a weak D call TRBD1 (5 bases). The CDR3 length is 15 residues. The germline gives CDR1 KGHSH, CDR2 LQKENI. For the CDR3, the DNA is TGTGCCGGCTCACCGACAGTAATCTCTGGAAACACCATATATTTT. Translating gives CAGSPTVISGNTIYF. Looking up the rest from reference TRBV18 and TRBJ1-3 gives the full variable domain: NAGVMQNPRHLVRRRGQEARLRCSPMKGHSHVYWYRQLPEEGLKFMVYLQKENIIDESGMPKERFSAEFPKEGPSILRIQQVVRGDSAAYFCAGSPTVISGNTIYFGEGSWLTVV.

This clone appeared many times. The chain links TRBV7-8 to TRBJ2-1, with 14 nucleotides matching TRBD2. The germline V gene encodes CDR1 SGHVS and CDR2 FQNEAQ. This CDR3 is built from 15 residues. Germline trimming cut 5 bases from V and 6 bases from J; bases unmatched to any gene: 3. The chain's CDR3 is CASSLGTSGSNEQFF. For the CDR3, the DNA is TGTGCCAGCAGCCTAGGGACTAGCGGGAGCAATGAGCAGTTCTTC.

The rearrangement joins TRBV12-3 or TRBV12-4 to TRBJ1-2; 9 bases line up with TRBD1. With 5 bases clipped from V and 5 bases from J, the junction kept 12 bases outside the gene matches. The length of the CDR3 is 16 residues. CDR3 sequence: CASSITQGAPAYGYTF. Here the CDR3 DNA reads TGTGCCAGCAGTATCACACAGGGGGCTCCGGCATATGGCTACACCTTC.

By sample fraction, this clone is medium-sized. V and J are TRBV6-1 and TRBJ2-7; 13 bases line up with TRBD2. The V gene end was trimmed by 6 bases and the J gene end by 3 bases; junction bases not matched to a gene: 5. The CDR3 contains 15 residues. Looked up from germline, CDR1 is MNHNS and CDR2 is SASEGT. The CDR3 region has the DNA TGTGCCAGCAGGCCTCGGACTAGCGGGAGCTACGAGCAGTACTTC. The encoded protein is CASRPRTSGSYEQYF.

Here the CDR3 reads CASSLGELSGYTF. CDR3 bases: TGCGCCAGCAGCTTGGGCGAGCTGTCTGGCTACACCTTC. The chain carries TRBV5-1 and TRBJ1-2, with no clear D. This CDR3 has 13 residues. Per the germline V gene, CDR1 is SGHRS and CDR2 is YFSETQ. V was shortened by 0 bases and J by 7 bases, with 10 bases between the two germline ends.

This clone came up many times. J is TRBJ1-3 and V is TRBV19; D is undetermined. The CDR3 totals 16 residues. The V end was cut by 2 bases, the J end by 0 bases, with 11 bases between. Germline CDR1 LNHDA, CDR2 SQIVND (reference sequence). CDR3 in DNA: TGTGCCAGTAGTATATTCGGCCGATCCTCTGGAAACACCATATATTTT. It translates to CASSIFGRSSGNTIYF.

Many counts were recorded for this clone. The chain combines TRBV28 with TRBJ1-4; TRBD1 matches 7 bases. Germline CDR1 MDHEN, CDR2 SYDVKM. CDR3 length equals 14 residues. V dropped 10 bases and J dropped 5; count of bases not matched to a gene: 10. CDR3 coding DNA: TGTGCCATCGCAGAGAGGGGGCCCAATGAAAAACTGTTTTTT. Translated, it gives CAIAERGPNEKLFF.

This clone was recorded at least ten times. V gene TRBV19 combines with J gene TRBJ1-5; D unresolved. This CDR3 is built from 15 residues. CDR1 and CDR2 from the germline V gene are LNHDA and SQIVND (reference sequence). The V end lost 6 bases, the J end lost 0 bases, and 12 bases lay between the germline ends. CDR3 in amino acids: CASSFQTYSNQPQHF. CDR3 coding DNA: TGTGCCAGTAGCTTCCAGACCTATAGCAATCAGCCCCAGCATTTT.

Many counts were recorded for this clone. The rearrangement joins TRBV4-1 to TRBJ2-1; 7 bases match TRBD2. V lost 1 base and J lost 4; bases outside the gene matches: 10. This CDR3 has 17 amino acids. CDR1 is MGHRA, CDR2 YSYEKL, per germline. Here the CDR3 reads CASSQGGLRTLYNEQFF. CDR3 nucleotide sequence: TGCGCCAGCAGCCAAGGGGGACTAAGGACCCTTTACAATGAGCAGTTCTTC.

At least ten counts were recorded for this clone. V is TRBV20-1 and J is TRBJ1-1; perhaps TRBD1 as D (5 bases). The CDR3 loop spans 14 amino acids. Trimming cost V 3 bases and J 1 base, with 12 bases left between them. CDR1 is DFQATT and CDR2 is SNEGSKA in the germline V gene (reference sequence). CDR3 amino acids: CSASSGHPNTEAFF. The CDR3, as DNA: TGCAGTGCTAGCTCTGGACATCCGAACACTGAAGCTTTCTTT.

This clone has only a few counts. The chain is built from TRBV7-3 and TRBJ2-7, with D perhaps TRBD1 (6 bases). V lost 2 bases and J lost 3, with 11 bases in between. Per germline, CDR1 SGHTA and CDR2 FQGTGA. The CDR3 totals 14 residues. CDR3 nucleotides: TGTGCCAGCAGCTTAGGCAGGGGTAACTACGAGCAGTACTTC. It translates to CASSLGRGNYEQYF.

This clone is classed as medium-sized (0.01 to 0.1%). At the DNA level, this CDR3 is encoded by other sequences in the same sample as well. The chain combines TRBV6-1 with TRBJ1-2; the D gene is possibly TRBD1 (6 bases). The CDR3 is 14 amino acids. Trimming pared 10 bases from V and 4 bases from J, leaving 19 bases between. Germline CDR1 is MNHNS and CDR2 is SASEGT. The CDR3, as DNA: TGTGCCACCCTAACAGGGCTCGGTGGCTATGGCTACACCTTC. It codes for CATLTGLGGYGYTF.

This clone was recorded many times. The CDR3: CSASFAGGRSYEQYF. Here the CDR3 DNA reads TGCAGTGCTAGCTTTGCGGGAGGCCGTTCCTACGAGCAGTACTTC. The chain carries TRBV20-1 and TRBJ2-7; 8 bases map to TRBD2. V lost 3 bases to trimming and J lost 1 base; unmatched junction nucleotides: 8. This CDR3 is 15 amino acids long. The V gene's germline CDR1 is DFQATT and CDR2 SNEGSKA (reference sequence).

This clone was observed many times. Sequence at one end of the junction differs from germline and may be a read error. The chain couples TRBV28 to TRBJ1-6; TRBD1 matches at 7 bases. The CDR3 extends over 13 amino acids. Germline assignment: CDR1 MDHEN and CDR2 SYDVKM. For the CDR3, the DNA is TGTGCCAGCAGTGCCGGGACAGCTCTACCCCACCACTTT. Translating gives CASSAGTALPHHF.

The genes are TRBV5-6 and TRBJ2-5; D is uncertain. Deletions cut 1 base from V and 0 bases from J, with 1 base between. Germline V gives CDR1 SGHDT, CDR2 YYEEEE. This CDR3 has 12 residues. The CDR3 region has the DNA TGTGCCAGCAGCTTGAACCAAGAGACCCAGTACTTC. The encoded protein is CASSLNQETQYF.

The chain uses TRBV3-1 and TRBJ1-6; D may be TRBD1 (6 bases). Germline V gives CDR1 LGHDT, CDR2 YNNKEL (reference sequence). V was shortened by 4 bases and J by 7 bases, with 14 bases between the two germline ends. The CDR3 consists of 15 residues. The CDR3 coding sequence is TGTGCCAGCAGCCCGCCAGGGGAGATCAATTCACCCCTCCACTTT. As protein: CASSPPGEINSPLHF.

The chain links TRBV30 to TRBJ2-7; no clear D gene. Looked up from germline, CDR1 is GTSNPN and CDR2 is SVGIG (reference sequence). V dropped 2 bases and J dropped 4 bases, with 6 bases sitting between them. The CDR3 has 11 amino acids. CDR3 DNA sequence: TGTGCCTGGAGTAAGGTATACGAGCAGTACTTC. The encoded protein is CAWSKVYEQYF.